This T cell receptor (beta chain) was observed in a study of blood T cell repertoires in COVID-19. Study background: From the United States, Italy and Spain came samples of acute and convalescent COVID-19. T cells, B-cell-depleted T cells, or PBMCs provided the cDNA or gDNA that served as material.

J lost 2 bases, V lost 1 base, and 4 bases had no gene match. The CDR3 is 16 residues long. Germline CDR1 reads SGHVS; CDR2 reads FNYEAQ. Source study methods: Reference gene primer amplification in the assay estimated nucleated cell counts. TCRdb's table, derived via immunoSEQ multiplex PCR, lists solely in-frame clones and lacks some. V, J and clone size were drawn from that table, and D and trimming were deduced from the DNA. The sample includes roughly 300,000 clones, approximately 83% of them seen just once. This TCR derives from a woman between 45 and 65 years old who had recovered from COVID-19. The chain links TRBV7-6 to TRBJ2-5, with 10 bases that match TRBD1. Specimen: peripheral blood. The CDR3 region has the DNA TGTGCCAGCAGCTTAGGCGGGACAGGGGATCAAGAGACCCAGTACTTC. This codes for CASSLGGTGDQETQYF.